This T cell receptor beta chain was found in a study of blood T cell repertoires in COVID-19. Across the whole study: The samples span acute and convalescent COVID-19 from the United States, Italy and Spain. Sample material is recorded as cDNA or gDNA derived from T cells, B-cell-depleted T cells, or PBMCs.

The CDR3 sequence is 14 residues long. Trimming removed 0 bases from V and 5 bases from J, with 11 bases in between. Looked up from germline, CDR1 is SGDLS and CDR2 is YYNGEE. How the authors handled the data: Amplifying reference gene primers gave estimates of nucleated cell counts. Generated by immunoSEQ multiplex PCR, the TCRdb table keeps only in-frame clones and is missing some. V and J calls and clone size are as listed in that table; D and trimming were resolved from the DNA. The repertoire has 11,000 or so clones, over 75% of them found once; the top ten carry around 40%. Sequenced: peripheral blood. This receptor was obtained from a man older than 75 with acute or convalescent COVID-19. The chain joins TRBV9 to TRBJ1-1; TRBD1 is a possible D gene (6 bases). The CDR3 protein is CASSVEGGRTEAFF. The CDR3 DNA reads as TGTGCCAGCAGCGTAGAAGGGGGAAGGACTGAAGCTTTCTTT. Complete variable domain (other parts from reference TRBV9 and TRBJ1-1): DSGVTQTPKHLITATGQRVTLRCSPRSGDLSVYWYQQSLDQGLQFLIQYYNGEERAKGNILERFSAQQFPDLHSELNLSSLELGDSALYFCASSVEGGRTEAFFGQGTRLTVV.